What follows describes a single T cell receptor beta chain. Its matching antigen is unknown. V was clipped by 3 bases and J by 6 bases, with 13 bases between them. The CDR3 is 13 residues long. CDR1 is DFQATT and CDR2 is SNEGSKA in the germline V gene (reference sequence). It was with unique molecular identifiers that the TCRbeta library was prepared. TCRdb reanalysed the PCR reads using MiXCR and keeps one entry per CDR3 protein. Of tens of thousands of distinct CDR3 sequences listed, over 15% are singletons. This specimen belongs to a study of T-cell reconstitution after alpha-beta-depleted transplantation in children. The study's findings and limits: Some patients' high day-60 TCRbeta diversity was attributed to recipient cells surviving conditioning. There were reportedly several hundred expanded graft clones from which alpha-beta T cells came about two months after transplant. T-cell counts and diversity at one year post-transplant came mainly from newly produced T cells.

The chain couples TRBV20-1 to TRBJ2-3, with D perhaps TRBD2 (6 bases). This receptor was identified in a male patient under 10 years old who had a stem cell transplant for acute lymphoblastic leukemia, so the T cells may come from the graft donor. This material consisted of PBMCs, mostly from graft donor cells, taken 360 days after TCRalphabeta/CD19-depleted stem cell transplant. The DNA of the CDR3 is TGCAGTGCTAGGACGGGAGTGTCGGATACGCAGTATTTT. It encodes CSARTGVSDTQYF.